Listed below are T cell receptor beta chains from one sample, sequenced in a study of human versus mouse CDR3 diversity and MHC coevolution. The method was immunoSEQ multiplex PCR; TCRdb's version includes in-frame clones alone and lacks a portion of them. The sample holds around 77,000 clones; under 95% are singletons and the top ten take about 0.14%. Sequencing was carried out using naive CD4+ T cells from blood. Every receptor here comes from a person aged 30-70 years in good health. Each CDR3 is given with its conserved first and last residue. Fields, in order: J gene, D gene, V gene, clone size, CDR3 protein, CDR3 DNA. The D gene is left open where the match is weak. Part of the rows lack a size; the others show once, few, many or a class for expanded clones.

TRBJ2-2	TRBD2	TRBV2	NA	CASTSTSGRTNTGELFF	TGTGCCAGCACGTCGACTAGCGGGAGGACGAACACCGGGGAGCTGTTTTTT
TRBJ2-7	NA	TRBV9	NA	CASSVEAGPTYEQYF	TGTGCCAGCAGCGTAGAGGCAGGGCCAACCTACGAGCAGTACTTC
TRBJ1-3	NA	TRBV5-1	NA	CASSLAGHGNTIYF	TGCGCCAGCAGCTTGGCCGGACATGGAAACACCATATATTTT
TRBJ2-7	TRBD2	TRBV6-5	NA	CASSALAGSYEQYF	TGTGCCAGCAGTGCCCTAGCGGGATCCTACGAGCAGTACTTC
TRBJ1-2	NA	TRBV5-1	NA	CASTREGNYGYTF	TGCGCCAGCACTCGGGAGGGGAACTATGGCTACACCTTC
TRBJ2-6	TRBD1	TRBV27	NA	CASSPQGAPGANVLTF	TGTGCCAGCAGTCCCCAGGGGGCGCCTGGGGCCAACGTCCTGACTTTC
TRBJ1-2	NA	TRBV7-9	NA	CASSLALGAGRDYGYTF	TGTGCCAGCAGCTTAGCGCTGGGTGCCGGGCGGGACTATGGCTACACCTTC
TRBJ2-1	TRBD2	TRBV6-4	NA	CASSLLAGALNEQFF	TGTGCCAGCAGCTTACTAGCGGGAGCGTTAAATGAGCAGTTCTTC
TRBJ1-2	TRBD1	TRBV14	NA	CASSRQGMVYGYTF	TGTGCCAGCAGCCGACAGGGGATGGTGTACGGCTACACCTTC
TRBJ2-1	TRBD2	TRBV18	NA	CASSPNLSGGSSYNEQFF	TGTGCCAGCTCACCTAATTTGAGCGGGGGGAGCTCCTACAATGAGCAGTTCTTC
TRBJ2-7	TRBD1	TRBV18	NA	CASSPPPDRAVYEQYF	TGTGCCAGCTCACCACCCCCGGACAGGGCTGTTTACGAGCAGTACTTC
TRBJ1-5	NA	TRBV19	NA	CASSTSPGGQPQHF	TGTGCCAGTAGTACGTCTCCCGGGGGACAGCCCCAGCATTTT
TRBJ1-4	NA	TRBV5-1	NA	CASSQRTATNEKLFF	TGCGCCAGCAGCCAGAGGACAGCAACTAATGAAAAACTGTTTTTT
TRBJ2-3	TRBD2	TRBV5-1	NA	CASSLALAGGNSHTQYF	TGCGCCAGCAGCTTGGCCTTGGCGGGGGGGAATTCCCATACGCAGTATTTT
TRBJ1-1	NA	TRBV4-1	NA	CASSQGSARGSPNEAFF	TGCGCCAGCAGCCAAGGGTCGGCCAGGGGATCTCCAAACGAAGCTTTCTTT
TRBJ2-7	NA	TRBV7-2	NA	CASSLARWYEQYF	TGTGCCAGCAGCTTAGCGCGTTGGTACGAGCAGTACTTC
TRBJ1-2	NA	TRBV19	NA	CASTGFYGYTF	TGTGCCAGTACAGGGTTCTATGGCTACACCTTC
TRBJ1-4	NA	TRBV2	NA	CASSRRWDEKLFF	TGTGCCAGCAGTCGGAGGTGGGATGAAAAACTGTTTTTT
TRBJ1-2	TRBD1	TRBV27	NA	CASSSNGQVVYTF	TGTGCCAGCAGTTCTAACGGACAGGTTGTTTACACCTTC
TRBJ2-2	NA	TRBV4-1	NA	CASSHLPLSGELFF	TGCGCCAGCAGCCATCTGCCACTATCCGGGGAGCTGTTTTTT
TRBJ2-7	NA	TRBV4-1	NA	CASSQDWRDLEDEQYF	TGCGCCAGCAGCCAAGATTGGCGGGATCTGGAGGACGAGCAGTACTTC
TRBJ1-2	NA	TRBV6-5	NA	CASSYNSDLTNYGYTF	TGTGCCAGCAGTTACAACTCCGACTTAACTAACTATGGCTACACCTTC
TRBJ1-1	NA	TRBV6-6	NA	CASSYRGRNTEAFF	TGTGCCAGCAGTTACAGGGGGAGGAACACTGAAGCTTTCTTT
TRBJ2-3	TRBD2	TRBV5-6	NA	CASYRLAGGTDTQYF	TGTGCCAGCTATCGACTAGCGGGGGGAACAGATACGCAGTATTTT
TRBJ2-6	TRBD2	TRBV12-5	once	CASGLPPAGGPGANVLTF	TGTGCTAGTGGTTTGCCCCCAGCGGGAGGGCCTGGGGCCAACGTCCTGACTTTC
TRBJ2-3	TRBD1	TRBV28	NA	CASAGGATDTQYF	TGTGCTTCCGCAGGGGGCGCGACAGATACGCAGTATTTT
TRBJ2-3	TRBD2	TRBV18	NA	CASSPLAGGTGLAGSSTDTQYF	TGTGCCAGCTCACCCCTCGCGGGGGGGACGGGACTAGCGGGCTCTAGCACAGATACGCAGTATTTT
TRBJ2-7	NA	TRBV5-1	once	CASSLDPGTHYEQYF	TGCGCCAGCAGCTTGGACCCGGGAACTCACTACGAGCAGTACTTC
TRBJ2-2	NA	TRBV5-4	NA	CASSSPGPGTGELFF	TGTGCCAGCAGCTCGCCTGGGCCAGGCACCGGGGAGCTGTTTTTT
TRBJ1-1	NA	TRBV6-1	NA	CASRGHLNTEAFF	TGTGCCAGCAGGGGACACCTGAACACTGAAGCTTTCTTT